This entry is about one T cell receptor beta chain. TCRdb's table, derived via immunoSEQ multiplex PCR, lists solely in-frame clones and lacks some. The sample contains more than 50,000 clones, roughly 81% of which appear only once. CDR3 size: 15 residues. Trimming pared 7 bases from V and 1 base from J, leaving 16 bases between. Germline V lookup: CDR1 LNHDA, CDR2 SQIVND (reference sequence). This sample stems from a study of OX40 agonist ivuxolimab in advanced cancers. The sequence was obtained from an adult with an advanced solid tumor such as melanoma, head and neck, liver or kidney cancer. V and J are TRBV19 and TRBJ1-1; D is possibly TRBD1 (6 bases). Sample: CD4+ or CD8+ T cells sorted from blood, taken in a trial of the OX40 agonist ivuxolimab. The CDR3 DNA sequence: TGTGCCAGTACCACAGGGAGCTTAAGGAACACTGAAGCTTTCTTT. Protein: CASTTGSLRNTEAFF.